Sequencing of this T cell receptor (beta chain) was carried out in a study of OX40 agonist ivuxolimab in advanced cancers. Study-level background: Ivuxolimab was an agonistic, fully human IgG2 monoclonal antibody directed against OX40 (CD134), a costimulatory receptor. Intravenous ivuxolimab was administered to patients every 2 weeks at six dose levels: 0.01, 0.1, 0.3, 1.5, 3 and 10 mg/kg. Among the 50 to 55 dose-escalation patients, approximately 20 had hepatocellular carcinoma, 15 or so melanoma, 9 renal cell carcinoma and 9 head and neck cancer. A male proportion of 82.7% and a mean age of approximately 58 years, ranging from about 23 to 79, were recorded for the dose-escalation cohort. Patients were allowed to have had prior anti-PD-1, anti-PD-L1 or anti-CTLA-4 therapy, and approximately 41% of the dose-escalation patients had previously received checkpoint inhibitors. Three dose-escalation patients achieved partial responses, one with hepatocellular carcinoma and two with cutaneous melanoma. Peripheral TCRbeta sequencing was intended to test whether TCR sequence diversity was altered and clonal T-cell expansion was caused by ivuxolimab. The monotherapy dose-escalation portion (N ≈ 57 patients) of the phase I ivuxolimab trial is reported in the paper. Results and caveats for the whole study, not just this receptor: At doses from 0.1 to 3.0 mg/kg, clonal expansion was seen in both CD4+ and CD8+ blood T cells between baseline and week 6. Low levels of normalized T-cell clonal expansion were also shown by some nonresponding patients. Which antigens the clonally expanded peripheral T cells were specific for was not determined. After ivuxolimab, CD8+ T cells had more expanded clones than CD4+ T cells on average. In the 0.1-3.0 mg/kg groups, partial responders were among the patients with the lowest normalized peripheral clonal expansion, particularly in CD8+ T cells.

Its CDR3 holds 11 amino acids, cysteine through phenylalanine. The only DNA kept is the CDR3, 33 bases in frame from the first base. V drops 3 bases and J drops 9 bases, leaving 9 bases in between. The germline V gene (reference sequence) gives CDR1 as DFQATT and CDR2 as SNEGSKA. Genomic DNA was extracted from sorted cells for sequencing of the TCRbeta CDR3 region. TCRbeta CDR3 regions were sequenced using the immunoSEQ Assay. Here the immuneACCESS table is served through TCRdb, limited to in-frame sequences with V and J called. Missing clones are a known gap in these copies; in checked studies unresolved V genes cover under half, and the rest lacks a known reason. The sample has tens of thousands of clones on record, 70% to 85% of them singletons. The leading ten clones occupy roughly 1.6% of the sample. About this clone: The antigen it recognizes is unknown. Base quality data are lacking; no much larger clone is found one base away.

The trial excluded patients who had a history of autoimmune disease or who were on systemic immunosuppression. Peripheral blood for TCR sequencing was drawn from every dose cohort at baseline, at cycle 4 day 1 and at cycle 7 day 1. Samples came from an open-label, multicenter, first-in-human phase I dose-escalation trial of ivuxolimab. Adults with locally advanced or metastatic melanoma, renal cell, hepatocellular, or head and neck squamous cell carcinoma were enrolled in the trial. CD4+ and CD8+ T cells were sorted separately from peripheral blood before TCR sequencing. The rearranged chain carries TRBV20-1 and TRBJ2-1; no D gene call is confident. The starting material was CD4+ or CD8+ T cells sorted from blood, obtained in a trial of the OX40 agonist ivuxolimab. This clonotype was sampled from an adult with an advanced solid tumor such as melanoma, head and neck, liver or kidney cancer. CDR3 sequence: CSARGRSEQFF. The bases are TGCAGTGCTAGGGGTCGAAGTGAGCAGTTCTTC.